This TCR beta chain was sequenced in a study of beta chain features in type 1 diabetes. Study results and caveats: TCRB rearrangement may or may not be influenced by HLA type; here this remained unresolved. PCR might favor shorter templates, equally in patients and controls. The study found fewer insertions and more deletions at VDJ junctions in type 1 diabetes patients. Moderate but significant shortening of TCRB CDR3s was recorded in all four CD4+ subsets from Type 1 diabetes patients.

The study reverse transcribed the entire isolated RNA, so it sequenced expressed TCRB transcripts. Profiled with immunoSEQ multiplex PCR; TCRdb holds only in-frame clones, not every one. The sample contains approximately 150,000 clones, approximately 9% of which appear only once. There are a few counts of this clone. The antigen is undetermined. The CDR3 is made up of 14 amino acids. In germline, CDR1 is SGDLS, CDR2 YYNGEE. Deletions cut 4 bases from V and 5 bases from J, with 16 bases between. This TCR came from a man aged 25 to 40 with type 1 diabetes. Sample: central memory CD4+ T cells from blood. The rearrangement joins TRBV9 to TRBJ2-7, with D perhaps matching TRBD2 (5 bases). CDR3 region: CASSPQEVMHEQYF. The CDR3 region has the DNA TGTGCCAGCAGCCCCCAGGAGGTTATGCACGAGCAGTACTTC.